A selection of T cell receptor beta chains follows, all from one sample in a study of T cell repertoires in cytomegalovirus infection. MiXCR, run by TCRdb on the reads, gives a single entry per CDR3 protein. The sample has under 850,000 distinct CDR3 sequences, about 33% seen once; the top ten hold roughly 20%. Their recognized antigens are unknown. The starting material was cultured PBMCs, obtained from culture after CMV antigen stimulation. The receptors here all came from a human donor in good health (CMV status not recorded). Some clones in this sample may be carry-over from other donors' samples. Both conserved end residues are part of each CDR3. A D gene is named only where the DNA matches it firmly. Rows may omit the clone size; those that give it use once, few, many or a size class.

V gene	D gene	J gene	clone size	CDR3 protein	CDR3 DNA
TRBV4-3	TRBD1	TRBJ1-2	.	CASSQTGGDYGYTF	TGCGCCAGCAGCCAGACAGGGGGCGACTATGGCTACACCTTC
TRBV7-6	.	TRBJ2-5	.	CASSSQPQETQYF	TGTGCCAGCAGCTCTCAACCCCAAGAGACCCAGTACTTC
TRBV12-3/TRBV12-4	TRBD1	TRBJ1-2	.	CASSPQGQGYTF	TGTGCCAGCAGTCCACAGGGGCAGGGCTACACCTTC
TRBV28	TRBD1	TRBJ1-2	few	CASSLDREDYGYTF	TGTGCCAGCAGTTTAGACAGGGAAGACTATGGCTACACCTTC
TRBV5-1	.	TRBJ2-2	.	CASSLVGSNTGELFF	TGCGCCAGCAGCTTGGTAGGCAGCAACACCGGGGAGCTGTTTTTT
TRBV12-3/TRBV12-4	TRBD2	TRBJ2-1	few	CASNRVGTSGYNEQFF	TGTGCCAGCAATCGAGTGGGGACTAGCGGTTACAATGAGCAGTTCTTC
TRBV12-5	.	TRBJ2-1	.	CASGLLRRNEQFF	TGTGCTAGTGGTTTGCTTCGGAGGAATGAGCAGTTCTTC
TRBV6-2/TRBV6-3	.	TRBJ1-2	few	CASRSLDGSDDYGYTF	TGTGCCAGCAGATCCCTAGACGGGAGCGACGACTATGGCTACACCTTC
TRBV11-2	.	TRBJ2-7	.	CASSLHFLVGHSYEQYF	TGTGCCAGCAGCTTACACTTCCTAGTGGGGCACTCCTACGAGCAGTACTTC
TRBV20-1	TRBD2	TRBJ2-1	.	CSARVGLAGGPATYNEQFF	TGCAGTGCTAGAGTAGGACTAGCGGGGGGACCCGCTACCTACAATGAGCAGTTCTTC
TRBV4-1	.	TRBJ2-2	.	CASSQEELVGELFF	TGCGCCAGCAGCCAAGAGGAACTAGTGGGGGAGCTGTTTTTT
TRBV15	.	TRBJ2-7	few	CATSRGRGYEQYF	TGTGCCACCAGCCGAGGAAGGGGTTACGAGCAGTACTTC